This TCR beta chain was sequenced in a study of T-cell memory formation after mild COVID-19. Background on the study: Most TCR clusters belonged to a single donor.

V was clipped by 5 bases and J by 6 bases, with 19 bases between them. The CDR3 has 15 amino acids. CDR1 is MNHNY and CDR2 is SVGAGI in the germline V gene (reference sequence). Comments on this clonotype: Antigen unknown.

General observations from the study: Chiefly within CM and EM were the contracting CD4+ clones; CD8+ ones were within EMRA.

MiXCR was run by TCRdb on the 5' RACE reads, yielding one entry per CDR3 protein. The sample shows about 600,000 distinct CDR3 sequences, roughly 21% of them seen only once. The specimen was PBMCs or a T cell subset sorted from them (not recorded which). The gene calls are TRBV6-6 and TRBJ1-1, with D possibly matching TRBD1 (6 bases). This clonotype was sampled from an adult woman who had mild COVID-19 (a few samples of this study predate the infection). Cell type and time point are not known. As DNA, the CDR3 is TGTGCCAGCAGTCGCACGGGACAAATGGTCCCTGAAGCTTTCTTT. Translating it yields CASSRTGQMVPEAFF.